The 23 T cell receptor beta chains below all came from one sample that was sequenced in a study of spatial heterogeneity in lung cancer. The sample's time point: sample taken at primary tumor resection. TCRdb independently ran MiXCR on the 5' RACE reads; one entry per CDR3 protein. This table holds some 23,000 distinct CDR3 sequences, 5.5% to 7.5% found once. Material: PBMCs, obtained at surgery. These receptors were obtained from a male donor with early-stage non-small cell lung cancer.

The table lists this clonotype with a few counts. The chain combines TRBV19 with TRBJ2-5, with 7 positions matching TRBD1. The junction had 7 bases not matched to a gene; V was cut back by 5 bases and J by 4 bases. There are 14 residues in the CDR3. The germline CDR1 and CDR2 sequences are LNHDA and SQIVND (reference sequence). The CDR3 reads CASSADRDRETQYF. CDR3 coding DNA: TGTGCCAGTAGTGCCGACAGGGACCGAGAGACCCAGTACTTC.

The chain has TRBV9 and TRBJ1-3, with D possibly being TRBD1 (5 bases). Germline V lookup: CDR1 SGDLS, CDR2 YYNGEE. Deletions cut 4 bases from V and 1 base from J, with 9 bases between. The CDR3 is 14 residues long. The CDR3 reads CASSPRESGNTIYF. The CDR3 DNA follows: TGTGCCAGCAGCCCCAGGGAATCTGGAAACACCATATATTTT.

This clonotype is medium-sized by share. The chain has TRBV28 and TRBJ2-3; no clear D. Per the germline V gene, CDR1 is MDHEN and CDR2 is SYDVKM. This CDR3 is 15 amino acids long. Between the trimmed V and J ends, which lost 8 bases and 3 bases, there was a span of 18 bases. CDR3 region: CASLPGGLTTDTQYF. For the CDR3, the DNA is TGTGCCAGCCTGCCCGGCGGCTTAACAACAGATACGCAGTATTTT.

This clonotype appeared many times. The chain employs TRBV7-9 and TRBJ2-7; D may be TRBD1 (5 bases). The ends were cut back, 7 bases at V and 7 bases at J, with 14 bases in the middle. Germline-derived CDR1 and CDR2 are SEHNR and FQNEAQ (reference sequence). The CDR3 sequence is 12 residues long. CDR3 DNA: TGTGCCAGCACCAAGGGCAGGGAAGAGCAGTACTTC. As protein: CASTKGREEQYF.

This clonotype was counted at least ten times. The chain employs TRBV18 and TRBJ1-5, with 10 bases identical to TRBD1. V gave up 6 bases and J gave up 7 bases; unmatched junction bases: 6. Germline V gene sequence: CDR1 KGHSH, CDR2 LQKENI. This CDR3 contains 14 residues. The CDR3, as DNA: TGTGCCAGCTCCATAAGACAGGGGGCGCAGCCCCAGCATTTT. It codes for CASSIRQGAQPQHF.

This clonotype has a handful of counts. The CDR3 region has the DNA TGTGCCAGCAGCCCCGGTAGTTATAATGAGCAGTTCTTC. This translates into CASSPGSYNEQFF. The chain couples TRBV7-7 to TRBJ2-1; D is unresolved. Looked up from germline, CDR1 is SSHAT and CDR2 is FNYEAQ (reference sequence). The V gene lost 5 bases and the J gene lost 7 bases, with 12 bases spanning the gap. The CDR3 totals 13 residues.

The genes are TRBV6-6 and TRBJ1-1; D ambiguous. Trimming took off 2 bases at V and 0 bases at J, with 7 bases between the two ends. The CDR3 is 14 residues long. CDR1 MNHNY and CDR2 SVGAGI come from the germline V gene (reference sequence). The CDR3 is CASSYGPLNTEAFF. For the CDR3, the DNA is TGTGCCAGCAGTTACGGGCCCTTGAACACTGAAGCTTTCTTT.

This clonotype was found many times. The chain joins TRBV5-6 to TRBJ2-6; perhaps TRBD1 as D (6 bases). There are 15 residues in the CDR3. V lost 2 bases, J lost 4 bases, and 10 bases lay in between. Per germline, CDR1 SGHDT and CDR2 YYEEEE. The CDR3 DNA reads TGTGCCAGCAGCTTTCAGGGGTCCGGGGCCAACGTCCTGACTTTC. It codes for CASSFQGSGANVLTF.

This clonotype is deemed medium-sized. The chain has TRBV20-1 and TRBJ2-1; 9 nucleotides line up with TRBD1. The ends lost 6 bases at V and 5 bases at J; junction bases unmatched: 17. Germline CDR1 and CDR2: DFQATT and SNEGSKA (reference sequence). This CDR3 is 17 amino acids long. In nucleotides, the CDR3 is TGCAGTGCAGAACCCTTCTCCGGGACAGGGTTTAACAATGAGCAGTTCTTC. Its translation is CSAEPFSGTGFNNEQFF.

This clonotype was observed at least ten times. V is TRBV6-6 and J is TRBJ1-2; 9 nucleotides agree with TRBD1. CDR1 and CDR2 from the germline V gene are MNHNY and SVGAGI (reference sequence). The length of the CDR3 is 13 residues. After removal of 4 bases from V and 7 bases from J, the junction contained 4 bases not matched to a gene. The CDR3 nucleotides are TGTGCCAGCAGTTGGGACAGGGAAGGTGGCTACACCTTC. Residues: CASSWDREGGYTF.

Ten or more counts support this clonotype. This CDR3 reads CASSTGARGNTEAFF. Here the CDR3 DNA reads TGTGCCAGCAGTACCGGGGCGCGAGGGAACACTGAAGCTTTCTTT. This chain links TRBV2 with TRBJ1-1; perhaps TRBD1 as D (5 bases). Deletions cut 5 bases from V and 1 base from J, with 14 bases between. CDR1 and CDR2 from the germline V gene are SNHLY and FYNNEI. The CDR3 loop spans 15 amino acids.

The rearrangement links TRBV3-1 to TRBJ1-6; TRBD1 is a possible D gene (5 bases). The CDR3 totals 14 residues. The V end lost 4 bases, the J end lost 8 bases, and 12 bases lay between the germline ends. In germline, CDR1 is LGHDT, CDR2 YNNKEL (reference sequence). CDR3 region: CASSPGPGYSPLHF. The CDR3 region has the DNA TGTGCCAGCAGCCCGGGACCGGGATATTCACCCCTCCACTTT.

This clonotype occurred a few times. The chain combines TRBV20-1 with TRBJ2-2; 12 positions agree with TRBD2. V trimming: 2 bases; J trimming: 8 bases; junction bases outside the gene matches: 9. The CDR3 has 16 amino acids. CDR1 and CDR2 (germline): DFQATT, SNEGSKA (reference sequence). In DNA, the CDR3 is TGCAGTGCTAGACCACCTAGCGGGGGGGCCTCTGGGGAGCTGTTTTTT. Its protein product is CSARPPSGGASGELFF.

This clonotype has at least ten counts. This chain joins TRBV7-6 and TRBJ2-1; D may be TRBD1 or TRBD2 (5 bases each). The CDR3 runs to 13 residues. V gave up 5 bases and J gave up 9 bases, with 14 bases separating them. Germline CDR1 SGHVS, CDR2 FNYEAQ. Written as DNA, the CDR3 is TGTGCCAGCAGCCTACCTGGGGGAGTTGAGCAGTTCTTC. It specifies CASSLPGGVEQFF.

This clonotype was seen at least ten times. The V and J genes are TRBV20-1 and TRBJ1-5; 8 bases match TRBD1. CDR1 is DFQATT, CDR2 SNEGSKA, per germline (reference sequence). CDR3 length: 15 amino acids. The V gene end was trimmed by 8 bases and the J gene end by 0 bases; junction bases not matched to a gene: 9. CDR3 in DNA: TGCAGTATTTTTAAACAGGGGGATAGCAATCAGCCCCAGCATTTT. It translates to CSIFKQGDSNQPQHF.

This clonotype was seen repeatedly, ten times or more. This chain joins TRBV7-2 and TRBJ2-3; D is unresolved. Trimming removed 2 bases from V and 0 bases from J, with 15 bases in between. The CDR3 is 17 amino acids. Per germline, CDR1 SGHTA and CDR2 FQGNSA. CDR3 protein: CASSLQPFSASTDTQYF. CDR3 in DNA: TGTGCCAGCAGCTTACAACCTTTTTCGGCTAGCACAGATACGCAGTATTTT.

The chain employs TRBV12-3 or TRBV12-4 and TRBJ2-1, with 13 bases fitting TRBD2. This CDR3 region has 19 residues. Germline trimming cut 5 bases from V and 0 bases from J; bases unmatched to any gene: 10. This CDR3 reads CASSPPGLAGPSSYNEQFF. The CDR3 nucleotides are TGTGCCAGCAGTCCCCCGGGACTAGCGGGACCGAGCTCCTACAATGAGCAGTTCTTC.

There are a few counts of this clonotype. The chain uses TRBV5-6 and TRBJ1-1; D not certain. Between the trimmed V and J ends, which lost 2 bases and 1 base, there was a span of 12 bases. The CDR3 has 15 amino acids. CDR1 and CDR2 from the germline V gene are SGHDT and YYEEEE. CDR3 protein: CASSFRSTKNTEAFF. Here the CDR3 DNA reads TGTGCCAGCAGCTTCCGCTCAACAAAGAACACTGAAGCTTTCTTT.

There are a few counts of this clonotype. The chain uses TRBV20-1 and TRBJ2-3, with 15 bases identical to TRBD2. From germline, CDR1 is DFQATT and CDR2 SNEGSKA (reference sequence). V was pared by 6 bases and J by 9 bases, with 13 bases of the junction left unmatched. This CDR3 region has 16 residues. The CDR3: CSAHPGTSGGSGTQYF. As DNA, the CDR3 is TGCAGTGCCCACCCCGGGACTAGCGGGGGGTCGGGGACGCAGTATTTT.

This clonotype has a single count. The chain links TRBV11-2 to TRBJ2-1, with TRBD2 matching over 7 bases. The V and J ends lost 3 bases and 0 bases, in that order; junction bases with no gene match: 2. This CDR3 has 15 residues. Germline CDR1 SGHAT, CDR2 FQNNGV. The CDR3 DNA reads as TGTGCCAGCAGCTTCGGACTAGTCTCCTACAATGAGCAGTTCTTC. Translated: CASSFGLVSYNEQFF.

This clonotype was recorded a few times. V and J are TRBV19 and TRBJ2-1; 8 nucleotides line up with TRBD2. CDR3 size: 14 residues. Germline V gene sequence: CDR1 LNHDA, CDR2 SQIVND (reference sequence). Losses at the gene ends were 4 bases for V and 6 bases for J; bases not matched to a gene: 5. Here the CDR3 DNA reads TGTGCCAGTAGTAAACTAGCGGAGATCAATGAGCAGTTCTTC. It yields the protein CASSKLAEINEQFF.

The sample holds a few counts of this clonotype. The J gene is TRBJ2-7, the V gene TRBV20-1; 8 bases are a match to TRBD2. This CDR3 contains 15 residues. V shed 2 bases, J shed 6 bases, and the junction held 12 bases outside the gene matches. Germline V CDR1 and CDR2: DFQATT, SNEGSKA (reference sequence). CDR3 nucleotide sequence: TGCAGTGCTAGAAATGGCGAGCGGGAGCTGCTCGAGCAGTACTTC. It yields the protein CSARNGERELLEQYF.

This clonotype came up many times. The CDR3 sequence is CASSLFRGTYGYTF. CDR3 nucleotide sequence: TGTGCCAGCAGTTTATTTCGTGGGACCTATGGCTACACCTTC. The V call is TRBV12-3 or TRBV12-4, the J call TRBJ1-2, with D perhaps TRBD1 (5 bases). The CDR3 has 14 amino acids. The ends were cut back, 2 bases at V and 4 bases at J, with 11 bases in the middle.